This T cell receptor (beta chain) was sequenced for a study of regulatory T cells in long-lasting Graves disease. As to time point: newly diagnosed GD, antithyroid drugs for less than 3 months. Isolated PBMC RNA provided the starting material for the TCR library. Germline assignment: CDR1 LNHDA and CDR2 SQIVND (reference sequence). The CDR3 totals 16 residues. Between the trimmed V and J ends, which lost 4 bases and 2 bases, there was a span of 16 bases. iRepertoire HTBI primers and Arm-PCR of CDR3 regions built TCR beta libraries. In TCRdb, the multiplex PCR reads were re-called with MiXCR into one record per CDR3 protein. Of more than 450,000 distinct CDR3 sequences listed, more than 10% were seen once; the top ten hold 7.5% to 9%. The sample was also linked to a second study, of T cells in Graves' hyperthyroidism and ophthalmopathy.

This receptor was taken from a woman aged 30 to 39 with Graves disease. The chain joins TRBV19 to TRBJ2-3; D remains ambiguous. The source was peripheral blood mononuclear cells (PBMCs), collected at new diagnosis, from a patient treated with antithyroid drugs. The CDR3 protein is CASSRGTEAFTDTQYF. CDR3 DNA: TGTGCCAGTAGTAGAGGCACAGAAGCCTTCACAGATACGCAGTATTTT.